The next 24 T cell receptor beta chains were all read from a single sample in a study of T cell repertoires in cytomegalovirus infection. Their target antigens are unknown. Via MiXCR, TCRdb re-called the reads, giving one row per CDR3 protein. The profile covers around 900,000 distinct CDR3 sequences, with about 33% appearing a single time and 13% taken by the ten largest. Material: cultured CD8+ T cells from PBMCs, obtained from culture after CMV antigen stimulation. These receptors all stem from a human donor in good health (CMV status not recorded). Some clones in this sample may be carry-over from other donors' samples.

This clonotype was detected only a few times. The gene calls are TRBV7-9 and TRBJ1-1, with TRBD1 as a possible D gene (5 bases). Germline V gene data show CDR1 as SEHNR and CDR2 as FQNEAQ (reference sequence). V was clipped by 5 bases and J by 5 bases, with 18 bases between them. This CDR3 has 15 residues. DNA of the CDR3: TGTGCCAGCAGCCCTTGGAAAGGGGACCTGACTGAAGCTTTCTTT. The encoded protein is CASSPWKGDLTEAFF.

The chain joins TRBV4-2 to TRBJ2-3; the D is unclear. CDR3 length: 20 residues. CDR1 and CDR2 (germline): LGHNA, YNFKEQ. The V end lost 4 bases, the J end lost 0 bases, and 26 bases lay between the germline ends. CDR3 DNA sequence: TGTGCCAGCAGCCCCTTTGCCACAATTTCAGCCCGCGGTAGCACAGATACGCAGTATTTT. Translating it yields CASSPFATISARGSTDTQYF.

J is TRBJ2-7 and V is TRBV12-3 or TRBV12-4; 9 bases map to TRBD2. Losses at the gene ends were 3 bases for V and 4 bases for J; bases not matched to a gene: 4. The CDR3 covers 14 residues. The CDR3 DNA reads as TGTGCCAGCAGTTTGGGTCTAGCGGGATACGAGCAGTACTTC. Its translation: CASSLGLAGYEQYF.

J is TRBJ1-4 and V is TRBV7-6; 11 bases match TRBD1. The germline V gene encodes CDR1 SGHVS and CDR2 FNYEAQ. Trimming cost V 5 bases and J 2 bases; bases outside gene matches: 7. This CDR3 comprises 17 residues. The CDR3 coding sequence is TGTGCCAGCAGCGAAGGACAGGGGGCCCGGACTAATGAAAAACTGTTTTTT. Amino acids: CASSEGQGARTNEKLFF. Full variable domain (rest looked up from reference TRBV7-6 and TRBJ1-4): GAGVSQSPRYKVTKRGQDVALRCDPISGHVSLYWYRQALGQGPEFLTYFNYEAQQDKSGLPNDRFSAERPEGSISTLTIQRTEQRDSAMYRCASSEGQGARTNEKLFFGSGTQLSVL.

This clonotype was detected only a few times. The chain carries TRBV27 and TRBJ2-1; 7 bases agree with TRBD1. The CDR3 consists of 16 residues. V gave up 5 bases and J gave up 0 bases; unmatched junction bases: 7. Germline loops: CDR1 MNHEY, CDR2 SMNVEV (reference sequence). CDR3 residues: CASSLPGQISYNEQFF. CDR3 DNA: TGTGCCAGCAGTCTACCGGGACAGATCTCCTACAATGAGCAGTTCTTC.

The chain carries TRBV20-1 and TRBJ1-2; D remains ambiguous. V was cut by 0 bases and J by 7 bases, with 18 bases left in between. Germline V CDR1 and CDR2: DFQATT, SNEGSKA (reference sequence). This CDR3 region has 15 residues. CDR3 protein: CSARDSRRGSRGYTF. In nucleotides, the CDR3 is TGCAGTGCTAGAGATTCTCGTCGTGGTTCTCGTGGCTACACCTTC.

For this clonotype: A much larger clone lies a single base off, so this may be a read error. This chain uses TRBV7-2 with TRBJ1-1; D is undetermined. The CDR3 covers 13 residues. Trimming stripped 3 bases from V and 4 bases from J, with 9 bases between. CDR1 and CDR2 from the germline V gene are SGHTA and FQGNSA. The CDR3 reads CASSLVPATEAFF. CDR3 nucleotide sequence: TGTGCCAGCAGCTTGGTACCCGCCACTGAAGCTTTCTTT.

This clonotype was picked up many times. The chain is built from TRBV6-1 and TRBJ1-6; TRBD1 matches at 9 bases. The junction had 11 bases not matched to a gene; V was cut back by 4 bases and J by 10 bases. This CDR3 spans 16 amino acids. Germline CDR1 MNHNS, CDR2 SASEGT. The CDR3 nucleotides read TGTGCCAGCAGTGTTGGGACAGGGAGAAACCTCTCACCCCTCCACTTT. Translating it yields CASSVGTGRNLSPLHF.

This chain uses TRBV6-8 with TRBJ1-1; 7 nucleotides agree with TRBD1. Germline trimming cut 7 bases from V and 6 bases from J; bases unmatched to any gene: 5. The CDR3 length is 12 residues. Looked up from germline, CDR1 is MNHGY and CDR2 is SAAAGT. In nucleotides, the CDR3 is TGTGCCAGCACGCCCACAGGGGCTGAAGCTTTCTTT. It translates to CASTPTGAEAFF.

The chain joins TRBV5-6 to TRBJ2-2; D gene uncertain. The CDR3 sequence is 16 residues long. Trimming pared 0 bases from V and 4 bases from J, leaving 13 bases between. CDR1 SGHDT and CDR2 YYEEEE come from the germline V gene. CDR3 nucleotides: TGTGCCAGCAGCTTGGGACTGATCCTCGGCACCGGGGAGCTGTTTTTT. This sequence encodes CASSLGLILGTGELFF. The full variable domain, its missing parts supplied by reference TRBV5-6 and TRBJ2-2, is DAGVTQSPTHLIKTRGQQVTLRCSPKSGHDTVSWYQQALGQGPQFIFQYYEEEERQRGNFPDRFSGHQFPNYSSELNVNALLLGDSALYLCASSLGLILGTGELFFGEGSRLTVL.

The chain joins TRBV7-9 to TRBJ1-4; D is unresolved. The germline V and J ends were trimmed by 5 bases and 2 bases, with 9 bases remaining between them. Germline assignment: CDR1 SEHNR and CDR2 FQNEAQ (reference sequence). The CDR3 is 14 residues long. This chain's CDR3 is CASSPVGTNEKLFF. CDR3 DNA: TGTGCCAGCAGCCCGGTGGGGACTAATGAAAAACTGTTTTTT.

This clonotype has more than one count but fewer than ten. The chain is built from TRBV4-1 and TRBJ2-3; D might be TRBD2 (7 bases). V lost 4 bases to trimming and J lost 4 bases, with 24 bases between them. Per germline, CDR1 MGHRA and CDR2 YSYEKL. There are 18 residues in the CDR3. DNA of the CDR3: TGCGCCAGCAGCCCACAAGGGTGGGGGGGCCGCGGCCCAGATACGCAGTATTTT. The encoded protein is CASSPQGWGGRGPDTQYF.

The genes are TRBV28 and TRBJ2-3; D is tentatively TRBD1 or TRBD2 (7 bases each). CDR1 and CDR2 (germline): MDHEN, SYDVKM. Trimming left V 4 bases short and J 6 bases short, with 17 bases between. This CDR3 spans 15 amino acids. CDR3 DNA sequence: TGTGCCAGCAGTTCTCAGGGGGGGCTCGTGGATACGCAGTATTTT. Its translation: CASSSQGGLVDTQYF.

The chain uses TRBV6-2 or TRBV6-3 and TRBJ1-2; no reliable D call. The CDR3 extends over 13 amino acids. Per the germline V gene, CDR1 is MNHEY and CDR2 is SVGEGT. Trimming took off 7 bases at V and 5 bases at J, with 14 bases between the two ends. The CDR3 bases are TGTGCCAGCACCTCGCGGCCACAATATGGCTACACCTTC. Translating gives CASTSRPQYGYTF.

A remark on this clonotype: A read error may be the cause here, since a much bigger clone is one base away. J is TRBJ2-6 and V is TRBV7-9; no firm D call. Germline V gene sequence: CDR1 SEHNR, CDR2 FQNEAQ (reference sequence). This CDR3 is built from 13 residues. The CDR3 DNA reads as TGTGTCAGCAGCTTATTTGGGGCCAACGTCCTGACTTTC. It yields the protein CVSSLFGANVLTF. Using reference TRBV7-9 and TRBJ2-6 for the parts outside the CDR3, the full variable domain is DTGVSQNPRHKITKRGQNVTFRCDPISEHNRLYWYRQTLGQGPEFLTYFQNEAQLEKSRLLSDRFSAERPKGSFSTLEIQRTEQGDSAMYLCVSSLFGANVLTFGAGSRLTVL.

This chain uses TRBV29-1 with TRBJ2-1; 11 nucleotides align to TRBD2. CDR3 size: 14 residues. V was pared by 6 bases and J by 4 bases, with 5 bases of the junction left unmatched. Looked up from germline, CDR1 is SQVTM and CDR2 is ANQGSEA. The CDR3 here is CSVVSGGAYNEQFF. The CDR3 DNA follows: TGCAGCGTGGTTAGCGGGGGGGCTTACAATGAGCAGTTCTTC.

This chain connects TRBV6-5 to TRBJ2-7, with TRBD1 matching 7 bases. This CDR3 contains 14 residues. Germline V gene sequence: CDR1 MNHEY, CDR2 SVGAGI. Trimming at V came to 2 bases and at J to 3 bases, leaving 4 bases not matched to a gene. DNA of the CDR3: TGTGCCAGCAGTTACGCCGGGACAGACTACGAGCAGTACTTC. Translation gives CASSYAGTDYEQYF.

This clonotype came up a few times. The J gene is TRBJ2-7, the V gene TRBV6-6; D perhaps matches TRBD2 (6 bases). CDR3 length equals 14 residues. Germline assignment: CDR1 MNHNY and CDR2 SVGAGI (reference sequence). V lost 6 bases to trimming and J lost 4 bases, with 16 bases between them. The CDR3 DNA follows: TGTGCCAGCAGCCCTCGGAGGGCGGGGTACGAGCAGTACGTC. Its protein is CASSPRRAGYEQYV.

This clonotype was detected many times. The chain links TRBV6-1 to TRBJ2-1, with D possibly matching TRBD2 (7 bases). Germline CDR1 MNHNS, CDR2 SASEGT. The V end lost 2 bases, the J end lost 9 bases, and 20 bases lay between the germline ends. CDR3 length: 16 amino acids. The CDR3 bases are TGTGCCAGCAGTGAAACGGCGGGGGCCCCTGAGGGTGAGCAGTTCTTC. Protein product: CASSETAGAPEGEQFF.

The rearrangement joins TRBV19 to TRBJ1-1; no firm D call. Germline V gives CDR1 LNHDA, CDR2 SQIVND (reference sequence). CDR3 length: 16 amino acids. The V and J ends lost 4 bases and 2 bases respectively, with 17 bases between them. The CDR3 region is CASSKFRSGLNTEAFF. CDR3 DNA sequence: TGTGCCAGTAGTAAGTTCCGATCGGGATTAAACACTGAAGCTTTCTTT.

This clonotype has more than one count but fewer than ten. V and J are TRBV19 and TRBJ2-5; D may match TRBD1 or TRBD2 (6 bases each). V was trimmed by 7 bases and J by 4 bases, leaving 13 bases between them. Germline lookup yields CDR1 LNHDA and CDR2 SQIVND (reference sequence). The CDR3 has 13 amino acids. This chain's CDR3 is CASKEGGSETQYF. As DNA, the CDR3 is TGTGCCAGTAAAGAGGGGGGCTCAGAGACCCAGTACTTC.

The genes are TRBV6-1 and TRBJ2-2, with no clear D. Trimming pared 6 bases from V and 4 bases from J, leaving 12 bases between. CDR1 and CDR2 (germline): MNHNS, SASEGT. CDR3 size: 14 residues. CDR3: CASRPGIITGELFF. The CDR3 coding sequence is TGTGCCAGCAGACCTGGTATCATCACCGGGGAGCTGTTTTTT.

This clonotype appeared many times. V gene TRBV11-3 combines with J gene TRBJ1-1, with 8 bases identical to TRBD1. Losses at the gene ends were 6 bases for V and 0 bases for J; bases not matched to a gene: 9. Germline lookup yields CDR1 SGHNT and CDR2 YENEEA. The CDR3 is made up of 16 amino acids. The CDR3 sequence: CASRNTRTGLNTEAFF. The CDR3, as DNA: TGTGCCAGCAGGAATACCCGGACAGGGTTGAACACTGAAGCTTTCTTT. The entire variable domain, with the rest obtained from reference TRBV11-3 and TRBJ1-1, is as follows: EAGVVQSPRYKIIEKKQPVAFWCNPISGHNTLYWYLQNLGQGPELLIRYENEEAVDDSQLPKDRFSAERLKGVDSTLKIQPAELGDSAVYLCASRNTRTGLNTEAFFGQGTRLTVV.

As to this clonotype: One end of the junction is discordant with germline, which a read error may explain. This sequence joins TRBV12-3 or TRBV12-4 and TRBJ1-2, with 7 nucleotides matching TRBD1. The CDR3 length is 13 residues. CDR3 region: CVSTRGAYYGYTF. In nucleotides, the CDR3 is TGTGTCAGCACCAGGGGGGCTTACTATGGCTACACCTTC.